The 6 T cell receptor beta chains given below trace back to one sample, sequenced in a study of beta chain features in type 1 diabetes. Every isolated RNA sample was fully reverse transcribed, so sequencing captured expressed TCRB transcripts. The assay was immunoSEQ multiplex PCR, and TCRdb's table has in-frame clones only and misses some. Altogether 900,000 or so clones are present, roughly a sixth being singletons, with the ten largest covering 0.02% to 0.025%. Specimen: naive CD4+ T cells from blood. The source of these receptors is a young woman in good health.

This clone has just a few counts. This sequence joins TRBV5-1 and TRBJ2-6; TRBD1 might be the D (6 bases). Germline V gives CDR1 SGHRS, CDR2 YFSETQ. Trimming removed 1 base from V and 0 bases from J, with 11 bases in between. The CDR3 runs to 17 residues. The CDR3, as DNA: TGCGCCAGCAGCTTGAGGTCAGGGGTCTCTGGGGCCAACGTCCTGACTTTC. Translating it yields CASSLRSGVSGANVLTF.

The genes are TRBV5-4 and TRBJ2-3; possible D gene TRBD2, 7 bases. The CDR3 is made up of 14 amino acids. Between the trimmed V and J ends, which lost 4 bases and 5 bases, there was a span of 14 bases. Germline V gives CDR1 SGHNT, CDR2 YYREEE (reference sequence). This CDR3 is CASSRGGAEDTQYF. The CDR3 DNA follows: TGTGCCAGCAGCCGTGGGGGGGCTGAAGATACGCAGTATTTT.

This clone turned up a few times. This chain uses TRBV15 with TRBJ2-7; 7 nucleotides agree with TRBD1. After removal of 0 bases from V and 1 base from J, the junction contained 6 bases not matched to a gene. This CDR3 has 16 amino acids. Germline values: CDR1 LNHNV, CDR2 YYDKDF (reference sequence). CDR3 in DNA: TGTGCCACCAGCAGAGATCTTACGACAGGGTCCTACGAGCAGTACTTC. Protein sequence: CATSRDLTTGSYEQYF.

CDR3 nucleotide sequence: TGTGCCAGCAGTTACTTAGCGGGAGGCGGTGGAAACATTCAGTACTTC. It yields the protein CASSYLAGGGGNIQYF. The V gene is TRBV6-5, the J gene TRBJ2-4; TRBD2 matches at 10 bases. This CDR3 comprises 16 residues. Germline trimming cut 1 base from V and 6 bases from J; bases unmatched to any gene: 6. From germline, CDR1 is MNHEY and CDR2 SVGAGI.

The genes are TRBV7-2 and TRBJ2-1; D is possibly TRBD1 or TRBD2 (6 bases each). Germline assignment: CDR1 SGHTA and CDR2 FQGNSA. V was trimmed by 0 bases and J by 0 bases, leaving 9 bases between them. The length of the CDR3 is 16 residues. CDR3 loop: CASSLAPGASYNEQFF. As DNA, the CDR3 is TGTGCCAGCAGCTTAGCGCCGGGGGCCTCCTACAATGAGCAGTTCTTC.

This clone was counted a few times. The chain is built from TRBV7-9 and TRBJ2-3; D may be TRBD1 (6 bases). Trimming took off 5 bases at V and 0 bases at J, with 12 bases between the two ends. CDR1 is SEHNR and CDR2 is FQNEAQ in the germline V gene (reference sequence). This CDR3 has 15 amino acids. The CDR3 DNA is TGTGCCAGCAGCCTCGACAGGATTAGCACAGATACGCAGTATTTT. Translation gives CASSLDRISTDTQYF.